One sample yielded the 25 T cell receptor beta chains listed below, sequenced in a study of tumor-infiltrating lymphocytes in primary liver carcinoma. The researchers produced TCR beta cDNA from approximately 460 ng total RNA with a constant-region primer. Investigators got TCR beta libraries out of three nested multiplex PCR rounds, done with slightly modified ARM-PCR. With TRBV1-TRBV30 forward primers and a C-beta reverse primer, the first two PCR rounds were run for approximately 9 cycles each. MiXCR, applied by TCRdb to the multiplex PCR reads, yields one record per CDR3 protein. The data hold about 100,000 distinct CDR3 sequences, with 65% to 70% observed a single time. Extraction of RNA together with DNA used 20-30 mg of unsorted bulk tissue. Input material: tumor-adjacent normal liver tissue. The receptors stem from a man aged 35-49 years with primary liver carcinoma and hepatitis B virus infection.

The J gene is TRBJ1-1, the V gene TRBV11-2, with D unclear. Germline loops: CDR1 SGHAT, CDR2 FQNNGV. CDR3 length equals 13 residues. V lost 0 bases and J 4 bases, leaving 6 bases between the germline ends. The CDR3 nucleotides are TGTGCCAGCAGCTTAGACTGGGGCACTGAAGCTTTCTTT. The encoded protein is CASSLDWGTEAFF.

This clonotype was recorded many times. The CDR3 sequence is CAWDIDRVEAFF. DNA for the CDR3: TGTGCCTGGGATATCGACCGAGTTGAAGCTTTCTTT. The chain links TRBV30 to TRBJ1-1; D unclear. Germline CDR1 and CDR2: GTSNPN and SVGIG (reference sequence). The ends were cut back, 5 bases at V and 7 bases at J, with 14 bases in the middle. CDR3 length: 12 amino acids.

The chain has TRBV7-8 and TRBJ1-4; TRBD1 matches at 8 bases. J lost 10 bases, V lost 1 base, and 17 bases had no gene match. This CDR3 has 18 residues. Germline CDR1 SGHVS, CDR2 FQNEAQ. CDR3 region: CASSLGGTGSHSEGKLFF. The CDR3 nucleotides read TGTGCCAGCAGCTTAGGGGGGACAGGTTCTCACTCGGAAGGAAAACTGTTTTTT.

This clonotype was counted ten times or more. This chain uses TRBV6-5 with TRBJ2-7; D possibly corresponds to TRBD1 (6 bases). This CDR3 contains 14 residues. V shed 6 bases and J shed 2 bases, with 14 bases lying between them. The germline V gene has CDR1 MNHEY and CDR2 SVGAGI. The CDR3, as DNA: TGTGCCAGCAGCCAACGGACAGCGACCTACGAGCAGTACTTC. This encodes CASSQRTATYEQYF.

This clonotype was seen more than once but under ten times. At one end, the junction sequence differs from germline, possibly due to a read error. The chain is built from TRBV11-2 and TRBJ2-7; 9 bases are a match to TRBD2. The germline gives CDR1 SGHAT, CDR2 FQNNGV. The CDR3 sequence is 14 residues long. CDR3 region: CTSSSSGNRHEQYF. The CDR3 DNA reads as TGTACCAGCAGCTCTAGCGGGAACCGCCACGAGCAGTATTTC.

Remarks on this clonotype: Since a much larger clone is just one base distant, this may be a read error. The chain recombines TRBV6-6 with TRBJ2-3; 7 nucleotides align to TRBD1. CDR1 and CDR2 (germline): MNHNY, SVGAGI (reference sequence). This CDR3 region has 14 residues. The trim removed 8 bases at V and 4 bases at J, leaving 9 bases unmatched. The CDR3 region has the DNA TGTGCCAGCGATAACAGGGGAGTCGCAGATACGCAGTATTTT. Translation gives CASDNRGVADTQYF.

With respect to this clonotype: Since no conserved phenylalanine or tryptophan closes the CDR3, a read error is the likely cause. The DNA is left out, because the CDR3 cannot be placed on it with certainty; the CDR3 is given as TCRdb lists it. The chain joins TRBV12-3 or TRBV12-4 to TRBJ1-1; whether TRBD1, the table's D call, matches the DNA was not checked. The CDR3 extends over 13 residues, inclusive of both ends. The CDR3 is CASSSGTSYEAFL.

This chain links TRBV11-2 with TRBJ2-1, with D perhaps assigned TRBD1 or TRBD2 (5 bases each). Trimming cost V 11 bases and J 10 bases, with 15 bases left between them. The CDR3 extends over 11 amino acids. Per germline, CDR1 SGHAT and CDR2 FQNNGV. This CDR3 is CAHGAYIEQFF. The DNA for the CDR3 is TGTGCCCACGGGGCTTACATAGAGCAGTTCTTC.

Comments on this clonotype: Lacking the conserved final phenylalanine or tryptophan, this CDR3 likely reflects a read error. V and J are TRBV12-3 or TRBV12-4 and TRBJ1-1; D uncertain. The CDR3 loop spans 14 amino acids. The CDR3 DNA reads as TGTGTCAGCAGTCCCCGGGGATCGAACACTGAAGCTTTCCTT. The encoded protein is CVSSPRGSNTEAFL.

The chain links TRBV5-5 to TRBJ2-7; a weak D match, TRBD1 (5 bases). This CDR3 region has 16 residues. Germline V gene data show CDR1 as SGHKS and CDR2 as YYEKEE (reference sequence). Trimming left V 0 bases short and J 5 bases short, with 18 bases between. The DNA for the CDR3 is TGTGCCAGCAGCTTGGTTACAAGGGGCTTCAACAACGAGCAGTACTTC. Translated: CASSLVTRGFNNEQYF.

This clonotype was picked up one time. CDR3 sequence reads: CASSHWTRDTQYF. CDR3 DNA sequence: TGTGCCAGCAGCCACTGGACCAGGGATACGCAGTATTTT. The rearrangement uses TRBV11-2 and TRBJ2-3, with no clear D. Germline CDR1 SGHAT, CDR2 FQNNGV. Trimming removed 5 bases from V and 6 bases from J, with 12 bases in between. The length of the CDR3 is 13 residues.

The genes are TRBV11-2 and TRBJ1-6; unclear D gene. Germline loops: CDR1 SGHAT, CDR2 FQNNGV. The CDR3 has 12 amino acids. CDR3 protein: CVGSLSGSPLHF. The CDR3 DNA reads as TGTGTCGGCAGCCTAAGCGGATCACCCCTCCACTTT.

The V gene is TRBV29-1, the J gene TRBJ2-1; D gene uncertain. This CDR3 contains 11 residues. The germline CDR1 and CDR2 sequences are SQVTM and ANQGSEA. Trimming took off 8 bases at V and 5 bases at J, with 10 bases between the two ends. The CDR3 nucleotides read TGCAGCCCCCGACAAGACAATGAGCAGTTCTTC. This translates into CSPRQDNEQFF.

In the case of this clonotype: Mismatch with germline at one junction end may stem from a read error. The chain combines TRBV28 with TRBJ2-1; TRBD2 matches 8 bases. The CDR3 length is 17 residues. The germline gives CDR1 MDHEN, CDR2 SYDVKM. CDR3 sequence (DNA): TGTGCCAGCAGTTCCAACGGGGCTAGCGGGCCCTTCAATGAGCAGCTCTTC. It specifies CASSSNGASGPFNEQLF.

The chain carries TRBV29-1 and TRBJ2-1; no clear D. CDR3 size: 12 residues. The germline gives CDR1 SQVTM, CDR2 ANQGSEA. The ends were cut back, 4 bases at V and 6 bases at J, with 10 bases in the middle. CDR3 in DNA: TGCAGCGTTGTAACTCTCTCCAATGAGCAGTTCTTC. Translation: CSVVTLSNEQFF.

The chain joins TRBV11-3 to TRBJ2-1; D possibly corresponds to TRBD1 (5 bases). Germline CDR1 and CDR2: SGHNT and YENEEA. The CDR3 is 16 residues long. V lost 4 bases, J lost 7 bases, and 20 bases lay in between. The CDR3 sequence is CASSSRNGAGSNEQFF. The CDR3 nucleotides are TGTGCCAGCAGCTCGAGAAATGGGGCAGGGTCGAATGAGCAGTTCTTC.

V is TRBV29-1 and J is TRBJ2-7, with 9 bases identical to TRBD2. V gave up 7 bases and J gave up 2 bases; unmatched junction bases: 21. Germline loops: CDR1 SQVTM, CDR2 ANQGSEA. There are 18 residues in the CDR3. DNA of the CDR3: TGCAGCGCCCTATACGTCGGGTCGACTAGCGGACACCCCTACGAGCAGTACTTC. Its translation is CSALYVGSTSGHPYEQYF.

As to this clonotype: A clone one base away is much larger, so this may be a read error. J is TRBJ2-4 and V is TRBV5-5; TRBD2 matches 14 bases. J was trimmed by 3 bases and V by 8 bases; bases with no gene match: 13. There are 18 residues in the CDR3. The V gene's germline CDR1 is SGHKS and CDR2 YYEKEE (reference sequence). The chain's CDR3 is CARSTKGLAGVNKNIQYF. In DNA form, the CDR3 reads TGTGCCAGAAGCACCAAGGGACTAGCGGGAGTAAACAAAAACATTCAGTACTTC. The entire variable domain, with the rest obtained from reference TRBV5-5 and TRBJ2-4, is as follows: DAGVTQSPTHLIKTRGQQVTLRCSPISGHKSVSWYQQVLGQGPQFIFQYYEKEERGRGNFPDRFSARQFPNYSSELNVNALLLGDSALYLCARSTKGLAGVNKNIQYFGAGTRLSVL.

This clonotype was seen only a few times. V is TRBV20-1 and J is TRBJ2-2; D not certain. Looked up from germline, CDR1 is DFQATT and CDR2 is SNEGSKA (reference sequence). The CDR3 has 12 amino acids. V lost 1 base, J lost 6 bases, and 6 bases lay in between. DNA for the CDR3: TGCAGTGCTAGAGTGGTGCCCGGGGAGCTGTTTTTT. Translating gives CSARVVPGELFF.

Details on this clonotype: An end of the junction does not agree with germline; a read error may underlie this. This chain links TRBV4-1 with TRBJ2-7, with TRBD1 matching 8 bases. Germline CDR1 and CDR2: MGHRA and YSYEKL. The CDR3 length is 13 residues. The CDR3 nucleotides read TGTGCCAGCAGCCCCTTGGACAGGGACGAGCAGTACTTC. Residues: CASSPLDRDEQYF.

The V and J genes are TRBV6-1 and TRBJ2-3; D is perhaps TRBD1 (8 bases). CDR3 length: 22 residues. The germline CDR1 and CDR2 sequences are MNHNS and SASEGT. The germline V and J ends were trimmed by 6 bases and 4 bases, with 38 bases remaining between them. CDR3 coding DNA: TGTGCCAGCAGCCCGGACAGGGTCCGTTGGGGTTTGGCGGGAGCCCGGGCAGATACGCAGTATTTT. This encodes CASSPDRVRWGLAGARADTQYF.

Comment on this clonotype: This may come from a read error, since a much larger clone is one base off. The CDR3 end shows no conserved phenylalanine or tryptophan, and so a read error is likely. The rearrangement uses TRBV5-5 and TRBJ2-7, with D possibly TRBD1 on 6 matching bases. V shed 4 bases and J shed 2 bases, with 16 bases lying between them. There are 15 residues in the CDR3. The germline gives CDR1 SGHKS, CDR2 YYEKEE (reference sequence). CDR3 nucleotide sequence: TGTGCCAGCAGCACAGGACGGTGGGGGCCCTACGAGCAGTACTTA. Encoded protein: CASSTGRWGPYEQYL.

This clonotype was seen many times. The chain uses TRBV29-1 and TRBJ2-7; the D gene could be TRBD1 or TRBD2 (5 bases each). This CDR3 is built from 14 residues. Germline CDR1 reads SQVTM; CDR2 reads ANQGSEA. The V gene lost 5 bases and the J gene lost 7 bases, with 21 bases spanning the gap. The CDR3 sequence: CSVYHPGTPREQYF. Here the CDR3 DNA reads TGCAGCGTTTACCACCCCGGGACCCCGAGGGAGCAGTACTTC.

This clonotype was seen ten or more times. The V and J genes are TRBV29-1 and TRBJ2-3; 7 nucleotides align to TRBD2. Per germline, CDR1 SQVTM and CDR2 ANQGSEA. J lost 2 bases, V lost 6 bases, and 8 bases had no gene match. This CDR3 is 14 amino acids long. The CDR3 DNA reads TGCAGCGTCCGACTCGGGAGGTCCACAGATACGCAGTATTTT. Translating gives CSVRLGRSTDTQYF.

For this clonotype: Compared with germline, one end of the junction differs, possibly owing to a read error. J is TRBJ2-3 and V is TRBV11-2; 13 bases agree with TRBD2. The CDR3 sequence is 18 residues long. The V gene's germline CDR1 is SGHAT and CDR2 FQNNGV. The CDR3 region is CDSCLTTSGRVGRDTQYF. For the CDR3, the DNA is TGTGACAGCTGCTTAACTACTAGCGGGAGGGTGGGGCGAGATACGCAGTATTTT.